The entry that follows covers one T cell receptor beta chain sequence. The V gene lost 8 bases and the J gene lost 5 bases, with 16 bases spanning the gap. Germline loops: CDR1 MDHEN, CDR2 SYDVKM. The CDR3 has 13 amino acids. This sample stems from a study of cytomegalovirus exposure and HLA in healthy donors. PCR employed 60 Vbeta and 13 Jbeta primers. The method was immunoSEQ multiplex PCR; TCRdb's version includes in-frame clones alone and lacks a portion of them. The sample includes under 300,000 clones, roughly 86% seen only once; the top ten take 2%. This chain links TRBV28 with TRBJ2-7; D perhaps matches TRBD2 (7 bases). The TCR comes from a woman between 40 and 50 years old in good health and CMV-seropositive. The sample taken for sequencing was PBMCs. The DNA of the CDR3 is TGTGCCAGCCGGGGGGCAGGGCTTAACGAGCAGTACTTC. Translated, it gives CASRGAGLNEQYF.